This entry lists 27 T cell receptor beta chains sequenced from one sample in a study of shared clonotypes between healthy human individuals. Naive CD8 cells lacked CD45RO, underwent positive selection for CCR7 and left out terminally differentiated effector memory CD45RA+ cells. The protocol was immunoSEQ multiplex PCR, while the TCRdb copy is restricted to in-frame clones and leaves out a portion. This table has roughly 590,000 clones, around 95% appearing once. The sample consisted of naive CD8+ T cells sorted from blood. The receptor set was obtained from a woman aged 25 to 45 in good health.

CDR3 in DNA: TGTGCCAGCAGTTACCCGGGGGGCGTTGGGACCGGGGAGCTGTTTTTT. Translation gives CASSYPGGVGTGELFF. The chain is built from TRBV6-5 and TRBJ2-2; a weak D match, TRBD2 (7 bases). Trimming removed 2 bases from V and 5 bases from J, with 15 bases in between. This CDR3 spans 16 amino acids. Germline V CDR1 and CDR2: MNHEY, SVGAGI.

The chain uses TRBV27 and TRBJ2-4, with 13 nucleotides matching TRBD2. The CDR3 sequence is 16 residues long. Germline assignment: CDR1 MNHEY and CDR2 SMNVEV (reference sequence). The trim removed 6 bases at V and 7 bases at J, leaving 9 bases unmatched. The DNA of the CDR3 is TGTGCCAGCAGCGCCGGGACTAGCGGGACCAGGAACATTCAGTACTTC. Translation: CASSAGTSGTRNIQYF.

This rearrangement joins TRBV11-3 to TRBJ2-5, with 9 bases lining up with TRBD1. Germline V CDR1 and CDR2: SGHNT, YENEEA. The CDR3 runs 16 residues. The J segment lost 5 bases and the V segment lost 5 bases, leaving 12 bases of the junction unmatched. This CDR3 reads CASSPGQGMFSETQYF. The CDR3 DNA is TGTGCCAGCAGCCCGGGACAGGGCATGTTTTCTGAGACCCAGTACTTC.

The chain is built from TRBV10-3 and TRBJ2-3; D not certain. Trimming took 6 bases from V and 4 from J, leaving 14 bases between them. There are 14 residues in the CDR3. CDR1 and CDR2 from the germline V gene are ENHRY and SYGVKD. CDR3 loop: CAIRPHIAADTQYF. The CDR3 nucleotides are TGTGCCATCAGGCCCCATATCGCAGCAGATACGCAGTATTTT.

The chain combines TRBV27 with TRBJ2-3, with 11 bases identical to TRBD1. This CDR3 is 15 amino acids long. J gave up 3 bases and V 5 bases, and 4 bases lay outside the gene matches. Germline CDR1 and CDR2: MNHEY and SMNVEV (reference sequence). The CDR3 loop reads CASSIGQGATDTQYF. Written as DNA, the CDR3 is TGTGCCAGCAGTATCGGACAGGGGGCTACAGATACGCAGTATTTT.

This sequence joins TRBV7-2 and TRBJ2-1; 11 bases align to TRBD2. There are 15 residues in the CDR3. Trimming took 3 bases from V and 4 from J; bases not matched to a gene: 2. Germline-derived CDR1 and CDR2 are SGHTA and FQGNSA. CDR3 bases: TGTGCCAGCAGCTTCGGGACTAGCGGATACAATGAGCAGTTCTTC. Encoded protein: CASSFGTSGYNEQFF.

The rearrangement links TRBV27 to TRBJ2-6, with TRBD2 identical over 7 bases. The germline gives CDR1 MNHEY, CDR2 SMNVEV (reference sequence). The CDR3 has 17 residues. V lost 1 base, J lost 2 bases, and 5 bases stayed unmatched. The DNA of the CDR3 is TGTGCCAGCAGTTTATTGGCCGCGGGAGCTGGGGCCAACGTCCTGACTTTC. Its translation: CASSLLAAGAGANVLTF.

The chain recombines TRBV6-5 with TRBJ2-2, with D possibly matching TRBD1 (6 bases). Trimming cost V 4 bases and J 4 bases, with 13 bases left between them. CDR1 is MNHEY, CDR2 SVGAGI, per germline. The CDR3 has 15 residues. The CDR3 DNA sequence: TGTGCCAGCAGTTTACAGGGTTTGAGCACCGGGGAGCTGTTTTTT. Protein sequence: CASSLQGLSTGELFF.

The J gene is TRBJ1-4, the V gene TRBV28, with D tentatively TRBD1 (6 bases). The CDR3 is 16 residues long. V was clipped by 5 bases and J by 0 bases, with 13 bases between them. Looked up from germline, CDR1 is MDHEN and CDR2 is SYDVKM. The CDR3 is CASSAIQGTTNEKLFF. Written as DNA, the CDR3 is TGTGCCAGCAGTGCCATACAGGGAACAACTAATGAAAAACTGTTTTTT. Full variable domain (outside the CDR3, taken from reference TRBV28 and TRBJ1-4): DVKVTQSSRYLVKRTGEKVFLECVQDMDHENMFWYRQDPGLGLRLIYFSYDVKMKEKGDIPEGYSVSREKKERFSLILESASTNQTSMYLCASSAIQGTTNEKLFFGSGTQLSVL.

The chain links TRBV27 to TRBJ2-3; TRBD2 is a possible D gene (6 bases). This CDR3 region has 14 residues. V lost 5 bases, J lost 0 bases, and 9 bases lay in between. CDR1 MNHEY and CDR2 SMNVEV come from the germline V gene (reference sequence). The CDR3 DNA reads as TGTGCCAGCAGTGGGGGGTTTAGCACAGATACGCAGTATTTT. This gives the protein CASSGGFSTDTQYF.

The CDR3 loop reads CATSLTGSSSQPQHF. The CDR3 DNA is TGTGCCACCAGCTTGACAGGCTCGAGTAGTCAGCCCCAGCATTTT. The V and J genes are TRBV15 and TRBJ1-5; a weak D match, TRBD1 (6 bases). Germline lookup yields CDR1 LNHNV and CDR2 YYDKDF (reference sequence). Trimming stripped 5 bases from V and 6 bases from J, with 17 bases between. This CDR3 has 15 residues.

This chain's CDR3 is CASSSRLAGWGTDTQYF. CDR3 bases: TGTGCCAGCAGTTCGCGTTTAGCGGGATGGGGCACAGATACGCAGTATTTT. The chain links TRBV28 to TRBJ2-3, with 8 bases lining up with TRBD2. The germline V gene has CDR1 MDHEN and CDR2 SYDVKM. Trimming at V came to 4 bases and at J to 1 base, leaving 10 bases not matched to a gene. The CDR3 extends over 17 amino acids.

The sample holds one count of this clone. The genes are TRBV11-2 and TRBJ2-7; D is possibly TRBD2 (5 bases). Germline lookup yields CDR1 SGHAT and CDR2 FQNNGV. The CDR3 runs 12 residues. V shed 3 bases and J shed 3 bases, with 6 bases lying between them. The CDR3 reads CASSLSGYEQYF. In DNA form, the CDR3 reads TGTGCCAGCAGCTTGAGCGGCTACGAGCAGTACTTC. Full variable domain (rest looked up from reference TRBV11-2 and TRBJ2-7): EAGVAQSPRYKIIEKRQSVAFWCNPISGHATLYWYQQILGQGPKLLIQFQNNGVVDDSQLPKDRFSAERLKGVDSTLKIQPAKLEDSAVYLCASSLSGYEQYFGPGTRLTVT.

CDR3 nucleotides: TGTGCCAGCAGTGTACTTGCGTCGAACACTGAAGCTTTCTTT. This gives the protein CASSVLASNTEAFF. The chain has TRBV28 and TRBJ1-1; D unresolved. Trimming stripped 5 bases from V and 1 base from J, with 11 bases between. This CDR3 has 14 residues. Germline loops: CDR1 MDHEN, CDR2 SYDVKM.

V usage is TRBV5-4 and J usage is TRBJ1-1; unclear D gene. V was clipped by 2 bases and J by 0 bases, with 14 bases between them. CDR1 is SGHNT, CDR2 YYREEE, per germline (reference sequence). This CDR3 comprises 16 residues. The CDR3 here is CASSFDVAAMNTEAFF. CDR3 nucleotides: TGTGCCAGCAGCTTCGACGTTGCGGCCATGAACACTGAAGCTTTCTTT. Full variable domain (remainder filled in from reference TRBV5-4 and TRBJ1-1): ETGVTQSPTHLIKTRGQQVTLRCSSQSGHNTVSWYQQALGQGPQFIFQYYREEENGRGNFPPRFSGLQFPNYSSELNVNALELDDSALYLCASSFDVAAMNTEAFFGQGTRLTVV.

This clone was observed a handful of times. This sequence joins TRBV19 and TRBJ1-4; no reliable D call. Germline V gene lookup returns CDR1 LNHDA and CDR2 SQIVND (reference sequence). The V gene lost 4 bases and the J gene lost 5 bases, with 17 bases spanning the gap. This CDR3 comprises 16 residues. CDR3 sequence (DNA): TGTGCCAGTAGTAGAAAGGTGGGAAAGACCAATGAAAAACTGTTTTTT. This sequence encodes CASSRKVGKTNEKLFF.

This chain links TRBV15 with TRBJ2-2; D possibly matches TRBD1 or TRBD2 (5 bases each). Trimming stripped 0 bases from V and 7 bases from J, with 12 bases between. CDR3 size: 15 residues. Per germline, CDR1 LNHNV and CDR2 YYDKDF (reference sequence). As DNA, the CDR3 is TGTGCCACCAGCAGAGATCTAGGGGCGGGCGGGGAGCTGTTTTTT. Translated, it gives CATSRDLGAGGELFF.

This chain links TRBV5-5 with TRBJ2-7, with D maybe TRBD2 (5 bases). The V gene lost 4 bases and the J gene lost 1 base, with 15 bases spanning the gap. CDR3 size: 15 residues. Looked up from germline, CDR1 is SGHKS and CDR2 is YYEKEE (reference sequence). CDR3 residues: CASSSGLLTSYEQYF. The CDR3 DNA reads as TGTGCCAGCAGCAGCGGACTCTTGACTTCCTACGAGCAGTACTTC.

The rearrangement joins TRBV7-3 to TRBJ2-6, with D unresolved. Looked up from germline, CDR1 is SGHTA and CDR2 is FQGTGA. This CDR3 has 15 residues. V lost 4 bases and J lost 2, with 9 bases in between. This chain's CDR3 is CASSWMGTGANVLTF. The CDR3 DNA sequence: TGTGCCAGCAGCTGGATGGGGACTGGGGCCAACGTCCTGACTTTC.

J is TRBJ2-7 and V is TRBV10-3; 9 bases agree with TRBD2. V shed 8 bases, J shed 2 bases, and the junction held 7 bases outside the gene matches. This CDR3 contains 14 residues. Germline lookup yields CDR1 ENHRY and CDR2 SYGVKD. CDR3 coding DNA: TGTGCCATCTGTCCGACTAGCGGAACCTACGAGCAGTACTTC. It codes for CAICPTSGTYEQYF.

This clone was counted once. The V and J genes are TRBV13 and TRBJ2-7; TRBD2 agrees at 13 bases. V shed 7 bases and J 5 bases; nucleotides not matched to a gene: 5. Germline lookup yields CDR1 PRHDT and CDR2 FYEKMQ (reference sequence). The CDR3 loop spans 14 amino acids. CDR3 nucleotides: TGTGCCAGCACCCGGACTAGCGGGAGTCACGAGCAGTACTTC. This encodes CASTRTSGSHEQYF.

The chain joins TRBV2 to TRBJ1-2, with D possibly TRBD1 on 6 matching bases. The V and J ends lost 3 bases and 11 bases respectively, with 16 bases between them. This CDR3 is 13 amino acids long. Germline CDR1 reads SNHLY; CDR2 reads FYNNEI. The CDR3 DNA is TGTGCCAGCAGTGATCGGTTGGGGGGCTGGTACACCTTC. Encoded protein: CASSDRLGGWYTF. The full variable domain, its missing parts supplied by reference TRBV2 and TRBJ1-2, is EPEVTQTPSHQVTQMGQEVILRCVPISNHLYFYWYRQILGQKVEFLVSFYNNEISEKSEIFDDQFSVERPDGSNFTLKIRSTKLEDSAMYFCASSDRLGGWYTFGSGTRLTVV.

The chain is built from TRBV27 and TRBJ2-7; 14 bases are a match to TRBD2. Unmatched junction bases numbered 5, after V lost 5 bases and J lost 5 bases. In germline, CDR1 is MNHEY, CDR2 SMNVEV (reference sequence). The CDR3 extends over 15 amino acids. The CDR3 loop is CASSVGTSGRDEQYF. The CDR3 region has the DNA TGTGCCAGCAGTGTCGGGACTAGCGGGAGAGACGAGCAGTACTTC.

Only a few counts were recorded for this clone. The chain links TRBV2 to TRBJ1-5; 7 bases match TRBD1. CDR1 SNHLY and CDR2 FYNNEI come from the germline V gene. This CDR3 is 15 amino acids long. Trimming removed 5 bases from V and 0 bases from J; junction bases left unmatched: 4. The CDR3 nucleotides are TGTGCCAGCAGTACAGGGGTCCATAGCAATCAGCCCCAGCATTTT. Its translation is CASSTGVHSNQPQHF.

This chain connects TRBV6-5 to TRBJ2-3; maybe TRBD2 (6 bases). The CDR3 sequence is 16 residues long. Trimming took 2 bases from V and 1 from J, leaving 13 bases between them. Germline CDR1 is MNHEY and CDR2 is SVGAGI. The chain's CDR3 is CASSYGWREGTDTQYF. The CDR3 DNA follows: TGTGCCAGCAGTTACGGGTGGAGGGAGGGCACAGATACGCAGTATTTT.

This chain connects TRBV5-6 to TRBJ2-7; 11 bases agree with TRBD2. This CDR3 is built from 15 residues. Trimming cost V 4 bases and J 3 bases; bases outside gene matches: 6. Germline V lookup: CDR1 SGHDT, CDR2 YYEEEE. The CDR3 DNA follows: TGTGCCAGCAGCGAGGGGACTAGCGGCAACTACGAGCAGTACTTC. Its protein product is CASSEGTSGNYEQYF.

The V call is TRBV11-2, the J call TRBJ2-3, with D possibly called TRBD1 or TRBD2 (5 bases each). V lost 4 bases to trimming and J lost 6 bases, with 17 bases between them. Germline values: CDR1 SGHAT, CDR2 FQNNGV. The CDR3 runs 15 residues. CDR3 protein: CASSSWGGEGDTQYF. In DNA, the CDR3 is TGTGCCAGCAGCTCCTGGGGCGGAGAGGGGGATACGCAGTATTTT.